The TCR beta chain under discussion was sequenced for a study of T cells in Graves' hyperthyroidism and ophthalmopathy (dated by TCRdb to about 2019). Background on the whole study: To identify TCR V-J signatures that set the groups apart, the researchers used a discovery cohort of 100 or so patients, made up of some 41 with Graves' ophthalmopathy and some 55 with stable Graves' hyperthyroidism. Prospective prediction of ophthalmopathy was tested in an independent validation cohort consisting of roughly 20 hyperthyroidism patients and around 16 patients who later progressed to ophthalmopathy. The roughly 90 discovery patients were divided at random into training and test sets in a 7:3 ratio. Thyroid tissue and blood T-cell repertoires from six or seven Graves' hyperthyroidism patients were also compared in the study. Once sampling was done, hyperthyroidism patients were given methimazole at a starting dose of 30 mg daily, whereas ophthalmopathy patients were given high-dose intravenous methylprednisolone. According to the paper, TCR Vbeta CDR3 sequencing was carried out on 135 peripheral blood samples, which came from over 40 ophthalmopathy, about 75 hyperthyroidism and about 17 progressor patients.

On this clonotype: The specificity of this receptor is unknown. Base qualities were left out, and no much larger clone turns up one base away.

Amplification of TCR beta CDR3 regions was carried out from RNA transcripts. The first round of RT-PCR for the TCR CDR3 was performed with the HTBI primer set and the Qiagen OneStep RT-PCR kit. A second multiplex PCR round built the libraries, followed by size selection and purification. The libraries were sequenced on an Illumina HiSeq2000 using paired-end 100 bp reads. The authors processed their data as follows. SOAPnuke was used to process the raw data, removing reads that contained adapters or uncalled bases, had a mean Phred below 15, or lacked an exact match to the constant primer or identifier. COPE v1.2.5 was used to merge high-quality paired reads, and clonotypes were defined as unique nucleotide sequences. Clonotypes were aligned to IMGT TRBV, TRBD and TRBJ reference segments using MiTCR v1.1. The analysis was restricted to V-J combinations with a frequency above 0.0001, which together covered over 99% of the repertoires. A TCS score was defined as the ratio of F50 (clonal expansion) to E x V (chaos), with BLOSUM62-based TCRdist applied between CDR3 peptides within each V-J. Welch's t-statistics and random forest reduced around 520 V-J features to 13, which were used in a naive Bayes classifier (R e1071). Using fastp at Q25 and MiXCR, TCRdb reprocessed the public reads and kept productive beta chains. Every CDR3 protein is listed once, alongside the most common genes and DNA of its rows. The V and J calls and clone size are TCRdb's, not the authors'. The sample table contains a few hundred thousand distinct CDR3 sequences; only one count was recorded for 46% of them. The leading ten clones occupy nearly 8.5% of the sample.

Study-wide findings and limitations: Most expanded thyroid clonotypes (frequency above 0.001) were also detected in blood, a finding suggesting that blood repertoires may reflect thyroid immune responses. During validation, the model predicted progression to ophthalmopathy a median of approximately 7 months ahead of onset, with almost 71% sensitivity and more than 72% specificity. Sample size was not statistically predetermined, and investigators were not blinded to group allocation. In cross-validation, a model built on a 13 V-J signature told ophthalmopathy apart from stable hyperthyroidism with roughly 87% sensitivity and approximately 84% specificity, and in testing the same model reached 80%/75%.

Graves' hyperthyroidism was defined as stable when no progression to ophthalmopathy occurred over 18 months of follow-up. Hyperthyroidism patients were aged 18 to 65 years and newly diagnosed, with disease duration of less than 2 months. The study excluded patients with uncontrolled infections, other autoimmune diseases, pregnancy or lactation. Clinical symptoms, serum thyroxine and TRAb, thyroid ultrasound, and orbital computed tomography formed the basis for the diagnoses. Total RNA was extracted with Trizol reagent, and quality was checked on an Agilent 2100 Bioanalyzer. Its CDR3 holds 15 amino acids, cysteine through phenylalanine. The retained sequence is limited to the CDR3, 45 bases, with the frame set at the first base. Looking up the germline V gene yields CDR1 SGHTA and CDR2 FQGNSA. V lost 3 bases and J lost 1 base; the stretch between them is 13 bases long.

Sample: peripheral blood or thyroid tissue (not recorded which). The sequence was obtained from a woman aged 18-29 years with Graves' hyperthyroidism. Donor details come from another sample of the same person, matched by shared clones. The chain links TRBV7-2 with TRBJ2-7, with a tentative D gene TRBD2 over 5 matching bases. The encoded CDR3 is CASSFISGSSYEQYF. DNA sequence: TGTGCCAGCAGCTTTATCAGCGGTTCTTCCTACGAGCAGTACTTC.